The rows below give T cell receptor beta chains drawn from one sample of a study of T cell repertoires in cytomegalovirus infection. Their recognized antigens are unknown. Using its own MiXCR run on the reads, TCRdb lists one record per CDR3 protein. The sample shows hundreds of thousands of distinct CDR3 sequences, less than 35% of them seen only once. Sequenced here: cultured CD8+ T cells from PBMCs, sampled from culture after CMV antigen stimulation. The receptors were gathered from a human donor in good health (CMV status not recorded). Some clones in this sample may be carry-over from other donors' samples. CDR3s leave out the opening cysteine and the closing phenylalanine or tryptophan. Fields, in order: V gene, CDR3 length, J gene, CDR3 protein.

TRBV2	17	TRBJ1-6	ASSEYSMGEDPHNSPLH
TRBV6-5	8	TRBJ1-1	ATGYTEAF
TRBV27	13	TRBJ2-7	ASSPPKGPTYEQY
TRBV6-2/TRBV6-3	12	TRBJ2-1	ASIRDMSYNEQF
TRBV29-1	12	TRBJ1-5	SVEASGPDQPQH
TRBV12-3/TRBV12-4	10	TRBJ1-2	ASSPGGYGYT
TRBV19	11	TRBJ1-1	AILDRGLTEAF
TRBV10-3	13	TRBJ2-7	AISIKEGYYYEQY
TRBV12-3/TRBV12-4	17	TRBJ2-3	ASSLGLAGDPRLTDTQY
TRBV9	13	TRBJ2-3	ASSVEQASTDTQY
TRBV6-6	13	TRBJ2-2	ASRLGGGKAGELF
TRBV10-3	11	TRBJ2-2	AINSANTGELF
TRBV27	15	TRBJ2-2	ASSTAGGVRGTGELF
TRBV5-1	12	TRBJ2-7	ASQGDRGINEQY
TRBV27	13	TRBJ2-2	ASSLFQVDTGELF
TRBV6-5	16	TRBJ2-6	ASSYFGGRPSGANVLT
TRBV20-1	17	TRBJ1-2	SARDFRDRGPIANYGYT
TRBV27	9	TRBJ1-1	ASSMGQGSF
TRBV16	14	TRBJ1-1	ASSQRVVGPNTEAF
TRBV2	15	TRBJ2-1	ASTGMGQGAKGNEQF
TRBV7-6	18	TRBJ2-3	ASSLTESVGGGGITDTQY
TRBV5-5	10	TRBJ2-3	GSQEVTDTQY
TRBV6-2/TRBV6-3	13	TRBJ2-5	ASSYVVGTQETQY
TRBV7-9	10	TRBJ2-4	ASSLEGGLAD
TRBV6-1	18	TRBJ2-5	ASSYGNRAGLAGGQETQY
TRBV7-2	17	TRBJ1-2	ASSKKPPTGGGANYGYT
TRBV12-3/TRBV12-4	15	TRBJ1-5	ASSLERSGYSNQPQH
TRBV7-2	14	TRBJ2-1	ASSLPSGGENNEQF
TRBV14	14	TRBJ2-1	ASSHPGTGHYNEQF
TRBV27	12	TRBJ2-1	ASSPHRVMDEQF
TRBV27	13	TRBJ2-7	ASSLTSEGIYEQY
TRBV6-1	14	TRBJ1-4	ASSEARTGLGEKLF
TRBV6-1	10	TRBJ1-2	ASSTGVGGYT
TRBV15	12	TRBJ2-5	ATSREHRLETQY
TRBV27	11	TRBJ2-3	ASSPREGDTQY
TRBV28	15	TRBJ2-3	ASSYHNSGGPGRTQY
TRBV27	10	TRBJ1-2	AVRTGYYGYT
TRBV7-9	13	TRBJ2-7	ASSSQGARISEQY
TRBV27	12	TRBJ2-7	ASSLGPGGNEQY
TRBV7-6	12	TRBJ2-3	VSSLAGSTDTQY
TRBV27	12	TRBJ1-2	ASSPHRGNYGYT
TRBV4-1	12	TRBJ1-1	ASSHQEGDSEAF
TRBV27	11	TRBJ2-5	ASGWGGAETQY
TRBV7-9	15	TRBJ2-1	ASSLDLEEIDYNEQF
TRBV7-9	10	TRBJ1-1	ASKGRATEAF
TRBV7-2	14	TRBJ2-5	ASTRYLGGAHRTQY
TRBV7-9	15	TRBJ1-3	ASSRSGVGHSGNTIY
TRBV2	11	TRBJ2-5	ASSGEREETQY
TRBV5-1	12	TRBJ1-1	ASARQGKATEAF